This T cell receptor beta chain was documented in a study of tumor-infiltrating lymphocytes in oesophageal squamous cell carcinoma. The CDR3 length is 18 residues. Germline lookup yields CDR1 SGHVS and CDR2 FNYEAQ. TCRdb recomputed calls from the PCR reads with MiXCR, one row per CDR3 protein. The profile shows over 15,000 distinct CDR3 sequences, 35% to 50% of them singletons. Specimen: esophageal tumor tissue. The sequence was obtained from a male donor with esophageal squamous cell carcinoma. The V gene is TRBV7-6, the J gene TRBJ2-5; a possible D gene is TRBD1 (5 bases). The J call may not be correct, given that the DNA end is closer to TRBJ2-6. As DNA, the CDR3 is TGTGCCAGCAGCTTACCAGTAGGGGCTGTCTCTGGGGCCAACGTCCTGACTTTC. Its translation is CASSLPVGAVSGANVLTF.